Below, one TCR beta chain is given with its context. What it recognizes is unknown. The data stem from a study of cytomegalovirus exposure and HLA in healthy donors. With 60 Vbeta and 13 Jbeta primers, the PCR was carried out. The repertoire was sequenced with immunoSEQ multiplex PCR; TCRdb's copy has only in-frame clones and lacks some. The table shows some 150,000 clones, with 77% occurring only once. Study observations and caveats: High specificity and sensitivity for cytomegalovirus status were reported for the classifier.

The sample consisted of PBMCs. This receptor was obtained from a woman in her 30s in good health and CMV-seronegative.

The CDR3 is CASSQSNSYEQYF. The CDR3 DNA sequence: TGTGCCAGCAGCCAATCCAATTCCTACGAGCAGTACTTC. This rearrangement joins TRBV11-3 to TRBJ2-7, with unresolved D. Trimming took off 5 bases at V and 1 base at J, with 9 bases between the two ends. The CDR3 sequence is 13 residues long. Germline V gene data show CDR1 as SGHNT and CDR2 as YENEEA.